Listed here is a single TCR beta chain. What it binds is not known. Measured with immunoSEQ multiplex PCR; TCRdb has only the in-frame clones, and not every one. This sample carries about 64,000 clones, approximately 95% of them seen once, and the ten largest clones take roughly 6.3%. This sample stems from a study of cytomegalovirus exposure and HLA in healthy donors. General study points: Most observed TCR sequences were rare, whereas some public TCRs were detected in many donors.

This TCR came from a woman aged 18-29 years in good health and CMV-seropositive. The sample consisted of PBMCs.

The CDR3 is CASSQVHVGYTGELFF. The CDR3 nucleotides read TGTGCCAGCAGCCAAGTTCACGTCGGGTACACCGGGGAGCTGTTTTTT. The chain uses TRBV14 and TRBJ2-2; D is undetermined. CDR3 length: 16 residues. The ends were cut back, 1 base at V and 3 bases at J, with 12 bases in the middle. Germline values: CDR1 SGHDN, CDR2 FVKESK.